This TCR beta chain was documented in a study of blood T cell repertoires in COVID-19. Study-level information: The origin of the acute and convalescent COVID-19 samples was the United States, Italy and Spain. Sample material is recorded as cDNA or gDNA derived from T cells, B-cell-depleted T cells, or PBMCs.

Per the study methods: Scientists estimated how many nucleated cells there were by amplifying reference gene primers. The assay was immunoSEQ multiplex PCR, and TCRdb's table has in-frame clones only and misses some. The D gene and trimming were derived from the DNA, and the V and J assignments and clone size from that table. The table records 110,000 to 150,000 clones, around 80% of them present only once. This TCR came from a man aged 80 or over with acute or convalescent COVID-19. The sample consisted of peripheral blood.

The CDR3, as DNA: TGTGCCAGCAGTATTGACTACCCCCAAGAGACCCAGTACTTC. Residues: CASSIDYPQETQYF. The chain is built from TRBV7-2 and TRBJ2-5, with D perhaps matching TRBD2 (5 bases). Trimming removed 6 bases from V and 1 base from J, with 12 bases in between. The CDR3 extends over 14 amino acids. The V gene's germline CDR1 is SGHTA and CDR2 FQGNSA.